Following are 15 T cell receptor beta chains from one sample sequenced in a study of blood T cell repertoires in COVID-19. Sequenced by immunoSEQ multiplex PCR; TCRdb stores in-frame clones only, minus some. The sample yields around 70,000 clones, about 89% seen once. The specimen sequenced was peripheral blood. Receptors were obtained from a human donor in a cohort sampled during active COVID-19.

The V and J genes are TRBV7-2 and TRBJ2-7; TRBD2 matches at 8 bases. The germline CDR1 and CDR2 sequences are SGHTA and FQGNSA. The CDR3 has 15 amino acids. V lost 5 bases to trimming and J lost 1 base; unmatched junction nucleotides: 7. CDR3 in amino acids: CASSNPTSASYEQYF. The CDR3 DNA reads TGTGCCAGCAGCAACCCGACTAGCGCTTCCTACGAGCAGTACTTC.

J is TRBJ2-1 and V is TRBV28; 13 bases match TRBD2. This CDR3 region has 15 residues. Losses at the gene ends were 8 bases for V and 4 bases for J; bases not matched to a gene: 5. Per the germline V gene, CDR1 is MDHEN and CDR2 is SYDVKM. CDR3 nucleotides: TGTGCCAGCGAACTAGCGGGAGGGCCGTACAATGAGCAGTTCTTC. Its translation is CASELAGGPYNEQFF.

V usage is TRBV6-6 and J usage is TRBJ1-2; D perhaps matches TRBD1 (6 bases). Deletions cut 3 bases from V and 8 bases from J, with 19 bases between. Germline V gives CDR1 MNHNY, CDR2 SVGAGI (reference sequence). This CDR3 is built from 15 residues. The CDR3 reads CASSYSTRVGQGYTF. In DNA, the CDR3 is TGTGCCAGCAGTTATTCGACGAGGGTCGGACAGGGCTACACCTTC.

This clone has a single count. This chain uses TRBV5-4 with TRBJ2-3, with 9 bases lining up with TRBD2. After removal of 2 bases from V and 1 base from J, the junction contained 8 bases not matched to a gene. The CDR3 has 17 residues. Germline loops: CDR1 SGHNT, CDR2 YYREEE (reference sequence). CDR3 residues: CASSFPGTSRRTDTQYF. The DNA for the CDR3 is TGTGCCAGCAGCTTTCCCGGGACTAGCAGACGCACAGATACGCAGTATTTT.

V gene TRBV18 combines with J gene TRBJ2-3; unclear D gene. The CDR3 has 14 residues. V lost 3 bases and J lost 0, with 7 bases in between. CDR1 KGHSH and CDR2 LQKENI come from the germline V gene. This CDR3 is CASSPGPSTDTQYF. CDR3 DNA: TGTGCCAGCTCACCGGGCCCGAGCACAGATACGCAGTATTTT. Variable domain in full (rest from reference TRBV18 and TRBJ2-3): NAGVMQNPRHLVRRRGQEARLRCSPMKGHSHVYWYRQLPEEGLKFMVYLQKENIIDESGMPKERFSAEFPKEGPSILRIQQVVRGDSAAYFCASSPGPSTDTQYFGPGTRLTVL.

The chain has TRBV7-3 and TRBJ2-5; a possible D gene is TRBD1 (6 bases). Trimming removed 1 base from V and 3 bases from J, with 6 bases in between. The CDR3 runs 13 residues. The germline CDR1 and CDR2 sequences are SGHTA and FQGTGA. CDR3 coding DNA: TGTGCCAGCAGCTTAAACAGGGAAGAGACCCAGTACTTC. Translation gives CASSLNREETQYF.

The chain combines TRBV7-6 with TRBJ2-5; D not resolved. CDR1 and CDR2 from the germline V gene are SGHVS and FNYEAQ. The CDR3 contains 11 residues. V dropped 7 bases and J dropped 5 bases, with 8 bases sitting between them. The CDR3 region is CASTRLETQYF. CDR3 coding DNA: TGTGCCAGCACGCGTTTGGAGACCCAGTACTTC.

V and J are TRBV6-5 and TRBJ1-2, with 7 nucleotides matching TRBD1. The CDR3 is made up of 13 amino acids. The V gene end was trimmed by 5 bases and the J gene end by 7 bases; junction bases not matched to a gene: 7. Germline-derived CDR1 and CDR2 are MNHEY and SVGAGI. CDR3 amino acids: CASSPQGVGGYTF. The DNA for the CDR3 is TGTGCCAGCAGTCCCCAGGGGGTGGGTGGCTACACCTTC.

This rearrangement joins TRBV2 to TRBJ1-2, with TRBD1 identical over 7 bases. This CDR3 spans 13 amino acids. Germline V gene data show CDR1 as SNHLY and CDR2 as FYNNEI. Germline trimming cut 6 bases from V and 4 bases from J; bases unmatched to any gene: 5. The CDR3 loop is CASRLGQSYGYTF. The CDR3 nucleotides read TGTGCCAGCAGACTGGGACAGAGCTATGGCTACACCTTC.

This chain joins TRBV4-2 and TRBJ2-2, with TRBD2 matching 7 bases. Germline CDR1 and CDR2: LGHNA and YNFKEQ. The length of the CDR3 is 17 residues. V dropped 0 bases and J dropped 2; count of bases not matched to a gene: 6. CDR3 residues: CASSQESSGVNTGELFF. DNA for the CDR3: TGTGCCAGCAGCCAAGAGTCTAGCGGAGTTAACACCGGGGAGCTGTTTTTT.

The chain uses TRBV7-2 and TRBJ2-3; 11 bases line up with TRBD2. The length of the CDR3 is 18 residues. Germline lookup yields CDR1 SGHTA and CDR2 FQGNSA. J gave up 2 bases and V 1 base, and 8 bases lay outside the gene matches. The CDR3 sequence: CASSLELVAGGSTDTQYF. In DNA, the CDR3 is TGTGCCAGCAGCTTAGAACTGGTAGCGGGGGGGTCCACAGATACGCAGTATTTT.

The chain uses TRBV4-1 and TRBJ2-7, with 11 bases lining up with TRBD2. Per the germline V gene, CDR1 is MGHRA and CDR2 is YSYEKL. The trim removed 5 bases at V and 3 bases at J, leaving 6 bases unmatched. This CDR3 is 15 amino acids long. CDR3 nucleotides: TGCGCCAGCAGCATGGGACTAGCGGAGTTCTACGAGCAGTACTTC. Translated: CASSMGLAEFYEQYF.

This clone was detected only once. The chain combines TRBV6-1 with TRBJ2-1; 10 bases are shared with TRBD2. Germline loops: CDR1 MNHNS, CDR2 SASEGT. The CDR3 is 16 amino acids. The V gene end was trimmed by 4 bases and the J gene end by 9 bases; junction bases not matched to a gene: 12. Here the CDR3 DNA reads TGTGCCAGCAGTGGCCCCCGGGCTAGCGGGGGCCCTGAGCAGTTCTTC. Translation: CASSGPRASGGPEQFF.

The CDR3, as DNA: TGTGCCAGTATGAGCAGGGTGGAGGAAAAACTGTTTTTT. This translates into CASMSRVEEKLFF. The rearrangement links TRBV19 to TRBJ1-4; a weak D match, TRBD1 (5 bases). Germline V gene data show CDR1 as LNHDA and CDR2 as SQIVND (reference sequence). The CDR3 spans 13 residues. Trimming removed 7 bases from V and 8 bases from J, with 14 bases in between.

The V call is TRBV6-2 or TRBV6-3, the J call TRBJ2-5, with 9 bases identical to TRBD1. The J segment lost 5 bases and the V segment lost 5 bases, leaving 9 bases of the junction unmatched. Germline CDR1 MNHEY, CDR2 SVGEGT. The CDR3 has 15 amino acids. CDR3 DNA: TGTGCCAGCAGTCGTTCACAGGGGGCATGGGAGACCCAGTACTTC. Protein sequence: CASSRSQGAWETQYF.